This TCR beta chain derives from a study of identical twins. Study outcomes and limitations: There were fewer insertions in abundant cord blood beta clonotypes, but memory repertoires showed no such pattern.

This clonotype was recorded a few times. Its antigen is unidentified. Unique molecular identifiers were present on the cDNA, which also gained a universal primer site by template switching. MiXCR, run by TCRdb on the 5' RACE reads, gives a single entry per CDR3 protein. The table lists about 190,000 distinct CDR3 sequences, about 16% of them singletons. The data also belong to a second study, concerning T cells expressing NK-cell markers.

The TCR originated in a woman aged 18-29 years in good health. Sequencing used CD8+ T cells sorted from blood.

CDR3 sequence reads: CASSIMNEQFF. In nucleotides, the CDR3 is TGTGCCAGTAGTATTATGAATGAGCAGTTCTTC. The chain links TRBV19 to TRBJ2-1; no reliable D call. The CDR3 is made up of 11 amino acids. Trimming removed 3 bases from V and 7 bases from J, with 4 bases in between. Germline CDR1 and CDR2: LNHDA and SQIVND (reference sequence).